The sequence of this T cell receptor beta chain was determined in a study of regulatory T cells in long-lasting Graves disease. Study in general: Recently diagnosed Graves' patients had received antithyroid drugs for under 3 months.

Study-level findings and limits: Whereas 966 public clonotypes were shared by new patients, persistent patients shared more, at over 2,500.

Time point denoted: newly diagnosed GD, antithyroid drugs for less than 3 months. From PBMCs, RNA was extracted and then used to make the TCR library. The patients were drawn from one endocrinology department in Xi'an, China. EDTA tubes received around 9.9 milliliters of collected peripheral blood. For TCR beta, libraries came from iRepertoire HTBI primers and Arm-PCR of CDR3 regions. TCRdb redid the calling of the multiplex PCR reads with MiXCR, one entry per CDR3 protein. The sample lists about 420,000 distinct CDR3 sequences, around 17% occurring once. The length of the CDR3 is 14 residues. V was clipped by 7 bases and J by 0 bases, with 10 bases between them. Germline lookup yields CDR1 MNHEY and CDR2 SMNVEV (reference sequence). The table lists this clonotype with many counts. Its antigen is unknown. The same data also went into a second study, on T cells in Graves' hyperthyroidism and ophthalmopathy.

Material: peripheral blood mononuclear cells (PBMCs), obtained at new diagnosis, from a patient treated with antithyroid drugs. This sequence was found in a woman in her late teens or twenties with Graves disease. The rearrangement uses TRBV27 and TRBJ2-1, with a possible D match to TRBD2 (6 bases). CDR3 in DNA: TGTGCCAGCACCCCGGACTACTCCTACAATGAGCAGTTCTTC. As protein: CASTPDYSYNEQFF.